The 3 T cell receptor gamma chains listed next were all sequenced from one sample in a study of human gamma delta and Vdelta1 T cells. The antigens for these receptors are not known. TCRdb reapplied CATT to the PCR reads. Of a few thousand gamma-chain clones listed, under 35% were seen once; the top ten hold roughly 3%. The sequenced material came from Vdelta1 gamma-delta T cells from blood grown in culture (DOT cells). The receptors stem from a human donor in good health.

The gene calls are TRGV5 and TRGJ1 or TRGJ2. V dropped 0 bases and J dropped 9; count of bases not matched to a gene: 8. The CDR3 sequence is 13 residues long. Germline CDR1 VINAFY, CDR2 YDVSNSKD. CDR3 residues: CATWDRLFPKKLF. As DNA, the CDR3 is TGTGCCACCTGGGACAGGCTGTTTCCTAAGAAACTCTTT.

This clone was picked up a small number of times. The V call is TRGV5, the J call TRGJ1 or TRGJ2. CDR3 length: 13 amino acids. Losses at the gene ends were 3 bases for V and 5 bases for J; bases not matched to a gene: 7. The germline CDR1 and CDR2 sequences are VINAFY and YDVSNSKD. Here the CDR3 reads CATWDFGDYKKLF. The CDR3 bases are TGTGCCACCTGGGACTTCGGGGATTATAAGAAACTCTTT.

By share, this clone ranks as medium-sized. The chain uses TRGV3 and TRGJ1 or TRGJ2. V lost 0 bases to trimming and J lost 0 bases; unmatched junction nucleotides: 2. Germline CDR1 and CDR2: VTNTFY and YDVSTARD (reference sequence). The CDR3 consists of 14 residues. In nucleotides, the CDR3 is TGTGCCACCTGGGACAGGCGGAATTATTATAAGAAACTCTTT. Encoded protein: CATWDRRNYYKKLF.